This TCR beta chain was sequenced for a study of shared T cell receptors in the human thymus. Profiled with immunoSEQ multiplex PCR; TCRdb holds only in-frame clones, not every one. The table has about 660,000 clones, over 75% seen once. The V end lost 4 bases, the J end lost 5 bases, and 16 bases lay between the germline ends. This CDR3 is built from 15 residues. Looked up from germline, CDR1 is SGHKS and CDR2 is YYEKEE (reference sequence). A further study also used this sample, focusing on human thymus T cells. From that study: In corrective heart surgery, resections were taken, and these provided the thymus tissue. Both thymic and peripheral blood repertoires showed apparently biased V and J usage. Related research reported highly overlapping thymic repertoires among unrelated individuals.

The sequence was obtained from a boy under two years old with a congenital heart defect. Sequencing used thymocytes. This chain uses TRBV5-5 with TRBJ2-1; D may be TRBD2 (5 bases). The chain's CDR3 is CASSPLSAGNNEQFF. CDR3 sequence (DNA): TGTGCCAGCAGCCCGCTTTCCGCCGGGAACAATGAGCAGTTCTTC.